This T cell receptor beta chain emerged from a study of blood T cell repertoires in COVID-19. There are 15 residues in the CDR3. V gave up 3 bases and J gave up 4 bases, with 15 bases separating them. In germline, CDR1 is LNHDA, CDR2 SQIVND (reference sequence). Per the original data handling: Cell counts per sample came from amplifying reference gene primers. Using immunoSEQ multiplex PCR, the repertoire was profiled, and TCRdb retains in-frame clones only, with some absent. V, J and clone size derive from that table, while D and trimming were established from the DNA sequence. Altogether about 110,000 clones are present, approximately 80% being singletons, with the ten largest covering 0.83%.

V usage is TRBV19 and J usage is TRBJ1-2, with D possibly TRBD1 on 5 matching bases. Sequenced material: peripheral blood. This receptor was identified in a woman aged 70-85 years with acute or convalescent COVID-19. The CDR3 sequence is CASSMRPGQTYGYTF. The CDR3, as DNA: TGTGCCAGTAGTATGAGACCAGGGCAGACCTATGGCTACACCTTC.